The 21 T cell receptor beta chains listed next were all sequenced from one sample in a study of blood T cells in healthy people across ages. A J-beta primer mix and a sample-barcoded 5' primer were used in a second PCR of roughly 6 to 12 cycles. TCRdb reprocessed the 5' RACE reads via MiXCR and lists one record per CDR3 protein. The sample carries roughly 700,000 distinct CDR3 sequences, 25% recorded once. These sequences were also reported in another study, on T cells of mothers and their children.

Sample: blood. The receptors originated from a boy between 5 and 17 years old in good health.

This chain joins TRBV6-6 and TRBJ1-2, with a weak D call TRBD1 (5 bases). This CDR3 has 14 amino acids. Germline CDR1 reads MNHNY; CDR2 reads SVGAGI (reference sequence). Trimming removed 4 bases from V and 5 bases from J, with 14 bases in between. CDR3 sequence: CASSSTGDPYGYTF. CDR3 nucleotide sequence: TGTGCCAGCAGTTCGACGGGGGACCCATATGGCTACACCTTC.

J is TRBJ1-4 and V is TRBV15; D remains unclear. Germline values: CDR1 LNHNV, CDR2 YYDKDF (reference sequence). The CDR3 extends over 12 amino acids. V was clipped by 0 bases and J by 7 bases, with 3 bases between them. The CDR3 spells CATSRDLEKLFF. The CDR3 nucleotides read TGTGCCACCAGCAGAGATCTTGAAAAACTGTTTTTT.

This clonotype was observed a few times. V and J are TRBV15 and TRBJ2-5; D is undetermined. V gave up 0 bases and J gave up 5 bases, with 7 bases separating them. CDR1 and CDR2 from the germline V gene are LNHNV and YYDKDF (reference sequence). This CDR3 has 13 residues. The CDR3 sequence: CATSRDLTETQYF. The CDR3 nucleotides read TGTGCCACCAGCAGAGATTTGACGGAGACCCAGTACTTC. Full variable domain (missing parts from reference TRBV15 and TRBJ2-5): DAMVIQNPRYQVTQFGKPVTLSCSQTLNHNVMYWYQQKSSQAPKLLFHYYDKDFNNEADTPDNFQSRRPNTSFCFLDIRSPGLGDTAMYLCATSRDLTETQYFGPGTRLLVL.

This clonotype occurred a few times. Just one base apart from a much larger clone, this may be a read error. J is TRBJ2-3 and V is TRBV7-9; TRBD2 might be the D (6 bases). Germline lookup yields CDR1 SEHNR and CDR2 FQNEAQ (reference sequence). This CDR3 is 15 amino acids long. The CDR3 here is CAGSSRLEGTDTQYF. The CDR3 coding sequence is TGTGCCGGCAGCAGTAGACTAGAGGGCACAGATACGCAGTATTTT.

The chain recombines TRBV7-8 with TRBJ2-3; possibly TRBD1 or TRBD2 for D (5 bases each). The CDR3 contains 16 residues. Looked up from germline, CDR1 is SGHVS and CDR2 is FQNEAQ. The V end was cut by 0 bases, the J end by 2 bases, with 12 bases between. The CDR3 sequence is CASSLAGTYDTDTQYF. The CDR3 DNA is TGTGCCAGCAGCTTAGCCGGGACGTACGACACAGATACGCAGTATTTT. The full variable domain, completed using reference TRBV7-8 and TRBJ2-3, is GAGVSQSPRYKVAKRGQDVALRCDPISGHVSLFWYQQALGQGPEFLTYFQNEAQLDKSGLPSDRFFAERPEGSVSTLKIQRTQQEDSAVYLCASSLAGTYDTDTQYFGPGTRLTVL.

In its sample, this clonotype was seen a few times. Germline is not matched at one junction end, which may reflect a read error. V and J are TRBV15 and TRBJ2-1; no clear D. The assigned J gene may be wrong: the sequence end matches TRBJ2-5 better. The CDR3 consists of 15 residues. Germline V gene data show CDR1 as LNHNV and CDR2 as YYDKDF (reference sequence). CDR3 loop: CATSKVLGEEEAQYF. The DNA of the CDR3 is TGTGCCACCAGCAAAGTACTCGGAGAGGAAGAGGCCCAGTACTTC.

V is TRBV29-1 and J is TRBJ2-1; 8 nucleotides match TRBD2. V was clipped by 1 base and J by 2 bases; unmatched bases: 1. CDR3 length: 14 residues. Germline V lookup: CDR1 SQVTM, CDR2 ANQGSEA. In DNA, the CDR3 is TGCAGCGTTGAAGGGCGGGGGGCCTACAATGAGCAGTTCTTC. Its protein is CSVEGRGAYNEQFF.

This clonotype has just a few counts. V gene TRBV9 combines with J gene TRBJ2-2, with D perhaps assigned TRBD1 or TRBD2 (6 bases each). From germline, CDR1 is SGDLS and CDR2 YYNGEE. V dropped 3 bases and J dropped 2 bases, with 26 bases sitting between them. CDR3 length: 20 residues. This CDR3 reads CASSEGEPGLRNLNTGELFF. The CDR3 region has the DNA TGTGCCAGCAGCGAGGGGGAACCGGGACTCAGAAACCTCAACACCGGGGAGCTGTTTTTT.

This clonotype was seen only a few times. This chain uses TRBV9 with TRBJ2-5, with TRBD1 matching over 7 bases. J was trimmed by 1 base and V by 0 bases; bases with no gene match: 15. The CDR3 totals 19 residues. Looked up from germline, CDR1 is SGDLS and CDR2 is YYNGEE. The CDR3 is CASSVGDRAPLNIQETQYF. CDR3 coding DNA: TGTGCCAGCAGCGTAGGTGACAGGGCTCCTCTGAACATCCAAGAGACCCAGTACTTC.

This clonotype was found a few times. Here the CDR3 reads CASSLVQGAKNIQYF. The CDR3 DNA reads as TGTGCCAGCAGCTTAGTCCAGGGCGCCAAAAACATTCAGTACTTC. The chain combines TRBV7-2 with TRBJ2-4, with a tentative D call TRBD1 (5 bases). Germline CDR1 and CDR2: SGHTA and FQGNSA. CDR3 length: 15 amino acids. V was clipped by 1 base and J by 1 base, with 8 bases between them.

The chain combines TRBV5-4 with TRBJ2-3, with no clear D. V lost 0 bases, J lost 5 bases, and 7 bases lay in between. This CDR3 is built from 13 residues. Germline CDR1 and CDR2: SGHNT and YYREEE (reference sequence). In nucleotides, the CDR3 is TGTGCCAGCAGCTTGGAAATGGGAGATACGCAGTATTTT. Translated, it gives CASSLEMGDTQYF.

With regard to this clonotype: The germline gene is not matched at one end of the junction; a read error may be the cause. The rearrangement links TRBV5-1 to TRBJ1-6; 7 positions agree with TRBD1. The CDR3 runs 17 residues. Germline V CDR1 and CDR2: SGHRS, YFSETQ. The CDR3 nucleotides are TGCGCCGGCAGCTTGGCTCCTGGGACAGATAGGGGGTCACCCCTCCACTTT. It encodes CAGSLAPGTDRGSPLHF.

The sample holds many counts of this clonotype. The chain joins TRBV12-3 or TRBV12-4 to TRBJ2-5, with no clear D. V lost 5 bases and J lost 0, with 13 bases in between. This CDR3 comprises 15 residues. This chain's CDR3 is CASSAVTEYQETQYF. As DNA, the CDR3 is TGTGCCAGCAGTGCCGTTACAGAGTACCAAGAGACCCAGTACTTC.

The V call is TRBV20-1, the J call TRBJ2-1, with TRBD2 matching 8 bases. The J call could be wrong; TRBJ2-7 is a better fit for the DNA end. CDR1 and CDR2 from the germline V gene are DFQATT and SNEGSKA (reference sequence). The CDR3 extends over 16 amino acids. In DNA form, the CDR3 reads TGCAGTGCTAGAGATCTCAGAACTAGCGGAACCTACGAGCAGTACTTC. Protein: CSARDLRTSGTYEQYF.

This clonotype was detected a few times. This chain connects TRBV15 to TRBJ2-2; D is possibly TRBD2 (6 bases). This CDR3 comprises 14 residues. Looked up from germline, CDR1 is LNHNV and CDR2 is YYDKDF (reference sequence). The ends were cut back, 0 bases at V and 6 bases at J, with 8 bases in the middle. The CDR3 coding sequence is TGTGCCACCAGCAGAGATCGCGGGGCCGGGGAGCTGTTTTTT. This translates into CATSRDRGAGELFF.

J is TRBJ1-4 and V is TRBV24-1, with 7 bases that match TRBD1. Germline CDR1 is KGHDR and CDR2 is SFDVKD. CDR3 length equals 13 residues. J lost 5 bases, V lost 8 bases, and 4 bases had no gene match. CDR3 in amino acids: CATKLTGNEKLFF. As DNA, the CDR3 is TGTGCCACCAAATTGACAGGGAATGAAAAACTGTTTTTT.

The V call is TRBV5-1, the J call TRBJ2-1; 7 bases match TRBD2. Germline CDR1 and CDR2: SGHRS and YFSETQ. The CDR3 runs to 14 residues. Trimming removed 5 bases from V and 8 bases from J; junction bases left unmatched: 10. The CDR3, as DNA: TGCGCCAGCAGTTCAGCGGGATACGAAGATGAGCAGTTCTTC. Translated, it gives CASSSAGYEDEQFF.

The V call is TRBV20-1, the J call TRBJ2-7; TRBD1 matches at 7 bases. From germline, CDR1 is DFQATT and CDR2 SNEGSKA (reference sequence). The CDR3 loop spans 15 amino acids. The J segment lost 3 bases and the V segment lost 0 bases, leaving 8 bases of the junction unmatched. The CDR3 bases are TGCAGTGCTAGAGAGTTCCGGGACAGTGGCTACGAGCAGTACTTC. Translation gives CSAREFRDSGYEQYF.

The rearrangement links TRBV4-1 to TRBJ2-1; either TRBD1 or TRBD2 may supply D (5 bases each). V lost 0 bases and J lost 12, with 18 bases in between. The CDR3 loop spans 15 amino acids. CDR1 and CDR2 from the germline V gene are MGHRA and YSYEKL. The CDR3 loop reads CASSQEGGLAGGQFF. The CDR3 region has the DNA TGCGCCAGCAGCCAAGAGGGCGGACTGGCTGGGGGGCAGTTCTTC.

This clonotype was detected many times. The J gene is TRBJ2-5, the V gene TRBV20-1; D not certain. Trimming stripped 1 base from V and 5 bases from J, with 2 bases between. Per germline, CDR1 DFQATT and CDR2 SNEGSKA (reference sequence). The CDR3 extends over 10 amino acids. The CDR3 DNA sequence: TGCAGTGCTAGAGTTGAGACCCAGTACTTC. Translated: CSARVETQYF.

Concerning this clonotype: At one end, the junction sequence differs from germline, possibly due to a read error. The chain employs TRBV7-9 and TRBJ2-1, with 9 bases matching TRBD2. Per germline, CDR1 SEHNR and CDR2 FQNEAQ (reference sequence). The length of the CDR3 is 18 residues. The CDR3 DNA follows: TGTGCCAGTAGCTTTAAGGCTAGCGGGACTTTCACCTACAATGAGCAGTTCTTC. Translation gives CASSFKASGTFTYNEQFF.